This paragraph reports one TCR beta chain. This clone was observed a few times. The target of this receptor is not known. One base away there is no much larger clone; base qualities are not given. The meaning of the sample's treatment or condition label: roughly 19 received Ad26.COV2.S at low or high dose, single or two shots; about 5 received placebo; per-sample allocation not given. For vaccine and placebo recipients, the sequenced repertoires came from samples collected on day 63 after the first injection. Between 29 July and 7 August 2020, Cohort 1b enrolled about 27 adults aged 18-55 years at one site in Boston, USA. Ad26.COV2.S consisted of a replication-incompetent adenovirus type 26 vector by which a prefusion-stabilized SARS-CoV-2 spike protein from the original Wuhan strain was expressed. CDR1 and CDR2 are drawn from the germline V gene (reference sequence): MNHEY, SMNVEV. V drops 2 bases and J drops 2 bases, leaving 13 bases in between. The CDR3 spans 15 residues, from the cysteine through the phenylalanine. Only the CDR3 DNA is retained, 45 bases long and in frame from the first base.

The data were obtained in a study of Ad26.COV2.S vaccination and SARS-CoV-2 variants (dated by TCRdb to about 2021). General notes on the study: Vaccine-arm donors were drawn from COV1001, a multicentre, randomized, double-blind, placebo-controlled phase I-IIa trial of Ad26.COV2.S in healthy adults. The TCR-sequenced set comprised roughly 30 samples: around 20 Ad26.COV2.S vaccine recipients, 5 placebo recipients and 8 SARS-CoV-2 convalescent individuals. Ad26.COV2.S was administered intramuscularly at a dose of 5x10^10 or 1x10^11 viral particles, either as one shot or as two shots given 56 days apart. Throughout the experiments and outcome assessment, investigators stayed blinded to trial group allocation. The specificity and breadth of SARS-CoV-2-reactive T cell receptors after Ad26.COV2.S vaccination were assessed by TCRbeta repertoire sequencing. Participants in the trial were split at random into five groups of five each, receiving low-dose or high-dose Ad26.COV2.S once or twice, or else placebo on both occasions. What the work shows at the level of the full study, not this receptor alone: Substantial breadth of spike-specific CD8+ and CD4+ T cell responses was reported after vaccination. The study lacked the statistical power to compare responses across vaccine doses or regimens. Higher spike-specific TCR breadth was observed in Ad26.COV2.S recipients than in placebo recipients (P = 0.0014). The authors noted that the TCR breadth and depth analyses may have underestimated total T cell responses. Non-spike TCR breadth was comparable between vaccine and placebo recipients, consistent with the vaccine containing only spike.

The immunoSEQ Assay was used to sequence TCRbeta CDR3 regions. After extraction, genomic DNA underwent amplification by bias-controlled multiplex PCR, followed by high-throughput sequencing. In the original analysis: To quantify the absolute abundance of every unique TCRbeta CDR3 region, sequences were collapsed and filtered. T cell fraction was estimated by normalization of TCRbeta template counts to usable DNA, with usable DNA being measured through amplification of reference genes present in all nucleated cells. Repertoire TCRs were annotated as SARS-CoV-2-specific by exact matching of V gene, CDR3 amino acid sequence and J gene to a known reactive TCR set. The reference SARS-CoV-2 TCR set was obtained from MIRA and was filtered for enrichment in COVID-19-positive ImmuneCODE repertoires, whereby public or cross-reactive TCRs were removed. Using the MIRA antigens, annotated TCRs were further analysed by specific ORF or by position within an ORF. Depth was the summed frequency of annotated unique rearrangements, while breadth was defined as annotated unique rearrangements over total unique productive rearrangements. Group comparisons of TCR breadth used two-sided Wilcoxon rank-sum tests. Not all clones reach the TCRdb copy of this immuneACCESS table, which keeps in-frame sequences only. Checked studies attribute under half of the gap to unresolved V genes and leave the rest unexplained. V and J calls and clone size are those listed in that table; D and trimming were worked out from the DNA. Counted in this sample were hundreds of thousands of clones; about 88% of them appeared once. The ten largest clones add up to over 8.5% of the sample.

The receptor comes from a person between 18 and 65 years old who received the Ad26.COV2.S COVID-19 vaccine or a placebo. The sample consisted of peripheral blood, taken in a trial of Ad26.COV2.S vaccine versus placebo. The chain couples TRBV27 to TRBJ2-7, with TRBD2 perhaps the D gene, on 5 matching bases. DNA sequence: TGTGCCAGCAGTTTAAAGGGAGTAGCCCCCTACGAGCAGTACTTC. It is translated as CASSLKGVAPYEQYF.